These T cell receptor beta chains were read from a single sample in a study of blood T cells in healthy people across ages. Each CDR3 protein is one row after TCRdb ran MiXCR on the 5' RACE reads. The table has about 2 million distinct CDR3 sequences, roughly 50% seen once. Sequenced input: blood. Every receptor here comes from a middle-aged woman in good health. CDR3s include the opening cysteine and the closing phenylalanine or tryptophan. The D gene is left open where the match is weak. The size field is filled for only some rows; it gives once, few, many or a size class.

clone_size j_call v_call d_call cdr3_nt cdr3_aa
- TRBJ1-1 TRBV7-9 - TGTGCCAGCAGCTTGAGGGGACGGCAGAACACTGAAGCTTTCTTT CASSLRGRQNTEAFF
- TRBJ1-2 TRBV7-9 - TGTGCCAGCAGCCCCTTCGGATTTGGCTACACCTTC CASSPFGFGYTF
- TRBJ1-2 TRBV4-1 - TGCGCCAGCAGCCAAGCTCCTTATAAAGGGGATAATGGCTACACCTTC CASSQAPYKGDNGYTF
- TRBJ2-6 TRBV7-2 - TGTGCCAGCAGCTTAGAGAATTGGGGTACAGGCGTCCTGACTTTC CASSLENWGTGVLTF
- TRBJ2-7 TRBV5-1 - TGCGCCAGCAGCTTGGAACGGTTTTACGAGCAGTACTTC CASSLERFYEQYF
- TRBJ1-4 TRBV6-6 - TGTGCCAGCAGAGGGCAGGCCTCTAATGAAAAACTGTTTTTT CASRGQASNEKLFF
few TRBJ2-5 TRBV4-3 - TGCGCCAGCAGCCAGGACTGGACTTCAACAGGGAGAGAGACCCAGTACTTC CASSQDWTSTGRETQYF
- TRBJ2-1 TRBV6-5 TRBD2 TGTGCCAGCACTATTAGCGGGGCCTCCTACAATGAGCAGTTCTTC CASTISGASYNEQFF
few TRBJ2-7 TRBV6-6 - TGTGCCAGCAGTTACTTAAAACGACAGGACGAGCAGTACTTC CASSYLKRQDEQYF
- TRBJ2-4 TRBV20-1 TRBD1 TGCAGTGCTAGAGGGATACCGGGACAGGCATTAGCCAAAAACATTCAGTACTTC CSARGIPGQALAKNIQYF
- TRBJ2-3 TRBV11-2 - TGTGCCAGCAGCTCACCATCGTATAGCACAGATACGCAGTATTTT CASSSPSYSTDTQYF
- TRBJ1-5 TRBV27 TRBD1 TGTGCCAGCAGTTTAGTCGGGGACAGGGAGGAGTGTAGCAATCAGCCCCAGCATTTT CASSLVGDREECSNQPQHF
few TRBJ2-3 TRBV4-3 - TGCGCCAGCAGCCAGACCTTTGACAGGTTTGGCACAGATACGCAGTATTTT CASSQTFDRFGTDTQYF
- TRBJ2-7 TRBV4-1 - TGCGCCAGCAGCCACCGGGGCTCCTACAATGAGCAGTACTTC CASSHRGSYNEQYF
- TRBJ2-3 TRBV2 - TGTGCCATGTCTGAGGATACGCAGTATTTT CAMSEDTQYF
- TRBJ2-3 TRBV27 TRBD2 TGTGCCAGCCGACTAGCGGGGGGTCGGAATACGCAGTATTTT CASRLAGGRNTQYF
- TRBJ2-3 TRBV15 - TGTGCCACCCAGGCCAGGAGAGTAGATACGCAGTATTTT CATQARRVDTQYF
- TRBJ2-3 TRBV5-6 - TGTGCCAGCAGCTCCTTCGTCCCTTACACAGATACGCAGTATTTT CASSSFVPYTDTQYF
- TRBJ2-4 TRBV19 TRBD2 TGTGCCAGTGAGGTTATCGGCGGGGGAGCCAAAAACATTCAGTACTTC CASEVIGGGAKNIQYF
once TRBJ2-1 TRBV10-3 TRBD1 TGTGCCATCAGTGTCTTTAGGACAGGGAGAAAATACAATGAGCAGTTCTTC CAISVFRTGRKYNEQFF
- TRBJ2-5 TRBV29-1 - TGCAGCGTTGATAGGCGGGTCGGCCAAGAGACCCAGTACTTC CSVDRRVGQETQYF
- TRBJ2-3 TRBV6-5 - TGTGCCAGCAGTTTAGAACGGCGGGGACTCACAGATACGCAGTATTTT CASSLERRGLTDTQYF
- TRBJ1-5 TRBV29-1 - TGCAGCGCCGCGTCGGCCGCAGGAAATCAGCCCCAGCATTTT CSAASAAGNQPQHF
- TRBJ2-7 TRBV5-1 - TGCGCCAGCAACGACAGGCCCTCCTACGAGCAGTACTTC CASNDRPSYEQYF
- TRBJ2-3 TRBV20-1 TRBD1 TGCAGTGCTAGCTTCCAGGGGGCGCGGGGCACAGATACGCAGTATTTT CSASFQGARGTDTQYF
- TRBJ2-7 TRBV28 - TGTGCCAGCAGTTTAGTGGCAGGGATTTATGTGAAGCAGTACTTC CASSLVAGIYVKQYF
few TRBJ2-1 TRBV7-9 TRBD2 TGTGCCAGCAGCTTGGACGTAGCGGGGGGGCCATTATGGTATGAGCAGTTCTTC CASSLDVAGGPLWYEQFF
few TRBJ2-5 TRBV23-1 - TGCGCCAGCAGTCAATCGGATCCCCAAGAGACCCAGTACTTC CASSQSDPQETQYF
- TRBJ1-6 TRBV20-1 - TGCAGTGCCACTACACAGGGAAGAACCTATAATTCACCCCTCCACTTT CSATTQGRTYNSPLHF
- TRBJ2-7 TRBV20-1 - TGCAGTGCTATAAACTACGCTAACTACGAGCAGTACTTC CSAINYANYEQYF
- TRBJ1-5 TRBV6-5 - TGTGCCAGCAGTTTACCCAAACTAGGACCTTATAGCAATCAGCCCCAGCATTTT CASSLPKLGPYSNQPQHF
- TRBJ2-7 TRBV6-2/TRBV6-3 - TGTGCCAGCAGTTTTGACAGGTTTAATGAGCAGTACTTC CASSFDRFNEQYF
few TRBJ2-5 TRBV5-5 TRBD1 TGTGCCAGCAGACGGACAGGGGATTGGGAGACCCAGTACTTC CASRRTGDWETQYF
few TRBJ2-3 TRBV27 - TGTGCCAGCAGAGATCCCTCAGATACGCAGTATTTT CASRDPSDTQYF
- TRBJ2-5 TRBV12-3/TRBV12-4 TRBD2 TGTGCCAGCAGTTTACCAGGGACTAGCCTCCAAGAGACCCAGTACTTC CASSLPGTSLQETQYF
few TRBJ1-2 TRBV20-1 TRBD1 TGCAGTGCGGGGGACAGGGTTGTCGGCTACACCTTC CSAGDRVVGYTF
- TRBJ2-1 TRBV5-5 - TGTGCCAGCATCTCTTCGCGAGGGCGCAAGGAGCAGTTCTTC CASISSRGRKEQFF
few TRBJ2-4 TRBV12-3/TRBV12-4 - TGTGCCAGCAGTTTAGGGACCGGGGGCGGAAACATTCAGTACTTC CASSLGTGGGNIQYF
- TRBJ2-7 TRBV7-2 - TGTGCCAGCAGCTTAGACGTCCTGACCTACGAGCAGTACTTC CASSLDVLTYEQYF
few TRBJ2-7 TRBV14 - TGTGCCAGCAGCCAAAGAGGGACCCTACGGACCTACGAGCAGTACTTC CASSQRGTLRTYEQYF
few TRBJ1-6 TRBV7-2 - TGTGCCAGCAGCTTACAGGGTTCCGTTAATTCACCCCTCCACTTT CASSLQGSVNSPLHF
- TRBJ1-5 TRBV6-6 - TGTGCCACCCAGAGGGATAGCAATCAGCCCCAGCATTTT CATQRDSNQPQHF
once TRBJ2-7 TRBV20-1 TRBD2 TGCAGTGCAAATAGCGGGGGGGCGATTGATATATACGAGCAGTACTTC CSANSGGAIDIYEQYF
few TRBJ2-6 TRBV7-9 - TGTGCCAGCAGCCGGACGTTTGGGGCCAACGTCCTGACTTTC CASSRTFGANVLTF
few TRBJ1-2 TRBV7-2 - TGTGCCAGCAGCTTAGCGCAGGCGTCCTATGGCTACACCTTC CASSLAQASYGYTF
few TRBJ2-7 TRBV27 - TGTGCCAGCAGTTTTGGGACGGGGGCTTCCTACGAGCAGTACTTC CASSFGTGASYEQYF
- TRBJ2-3 TRBV6-5 - TGTGCCAGCAAAAGGGGCGCTGGGGGTACGCAGTATTTT CASKRGAGGTQYF
- TRBJ1-2 TRBV20-1 - TGCAGTGCTAGGTCTTCTCATCTTTCTAACTATGGCTACACCTTC CSARSSHLSNYGYTF
few TRBJ2-1 TRBV24-1 - TGTGCCACCACGGGACCACCTAACTACAATGAGCAGTTCTTC CATTGPPNYNEQFF
- TRBJ2-1 TRBV7-2 TRBD2 TGTGCCAGCAGCAAACGGACTAGCGGGGGCGGGCATGAGCAGTTCTTC CASSKRTSGGGHEQFF
- TRBJ2-3 TRBV9 - TGTGCCAGCAGCCGAGAGGACGCTAGCACAGATACGCAGTATTTT CASSREDASTDTQYF
- TRBJ1-4 TRBV5-1 - TGCGCCAGCAGCTTGGACGGTGCCATGGGACTGTTTTTT CASSLDGAMGLFF
- TRBJ2-1 TRBV27 - TGTGCCAGCAGTTTATTTGTACGGGGCGGTGGAGTCTACAATGAGCAGTTCTTC CASSLFVRGGGVYNEQFF
- TRBJ2-1 TRBV27 TRBD1 TGTGCCAGCAGACAGACAGGGCGCTCCTACAATGAGCAGTTCTTC CASRQTGRSYNEQFF